Below, 20 T cell receptor beta chains from the same sample are listed, as sequenced in a study of T cell responses to AZD1222 COVID-19 vaccine. The data were produced by immunoSEQ multiplex PCR, yet TCRdb's version contains in-frame clones alone and is incomplete. Of roughly 180,000 clones in the sample, 90% to 95% were seen once. Material: peripheral blood, obtained on day 0 of AZD1222 vaccination. The receptor source for this set is an adult in good health.

In its sample, this clone was seen once. The chain uses TRBV11-2 and TRBJ1-3; the D is unclear. The CDR3 has 15 residues. CDR1 is SGHAT, CDR2 FQNNGV, per germline. The germline V and J ends were trimmed by 1 base and 3 bases, with 10 bases remaining between them. The CDR3 loop is CASSLGEMIGNTIYF. In DNA form, the CDR3 reads TGTGCCAGCAGCTTAGGGGAGATGATTGGAAACACCATATATTTT.

V and J are TRBV29-1 and TRBJ1-1, with TRBD1 as a possible D gene (5 bases). This CDR3 is 12 amino acids long. The germline V gene encodes CDR1 SQVTM and CDR2 ANQGSEA. CDR3 coding DNA: TGCAGTAACACAGGCGTGAACACTGAAGCTTTCTTT. This translates into CSNTGVNTEAFF.

The chain's CDR3 is CAWSVPGIQPQHF. The DNA for the CDR3 is TGTGCCTGGAGTGTGCCAGGGATCCAGCCCCAGCATTTT. The chain couples TRBV30 to TRBJ1-5; tentatively, D is TRBD1 (5 bases). Trimming pared 0 bases from V and 7 bases from J, leaving 10 bases between. CDR1 is GTSNPN and CDR2 is SVGIG in the germline V gene (reference sequence). The CDR3 sequence is 13 residues long.

As for this clone: A read error may produce the germline difference seen at one junction end. The chain recombines TRBV5-1 with TRBJ1-5; D gene ambiguous. Germline CDR1 is SGHRS and CDR2 is YFSETQ. CDR3 size: 13 residues. As DNA, the CDR3 is TGCGCTAGCAGGTGGGGTCCCAATCAGCCCCAGCATTTT. Translating it yields CASRWGPNQPQHF.

The chain employs TRBV6-2 or TRBV6-3 and TRBJ1-1; no firm D call. CDR1 and CDR2 from the germline V gene are MNHEY and SVGEGT. This CDR3 region has 12 residues. V shed 3 bases and J shed 8 bases, with 10 bases lying between them. The CDR3: CASSYRLSEAFF. In DNA form, the CDR3 reads TGTGCCAGCAGTTATAGGCTATCCGAAGCTTTCTTT.

The chain is built from TRBV14 and TRBJ2-1; D is ambiguous. This CDR3 has 16 amino acids. Trimming took 0 bases from V and 0 from J, leaving 9 bases between them. CDR1 is SGHDN and CDR2 is FVKESK in the germline V gene. The CDR3 nucleotides are TGTGCCAGCAGCCAAGAGGTATCAAGCTCCTACAATGAGCAGTTCTTC. Translating it yields CASSQEVSSSYNEQFF.

The genes are TRBV6-4 and TRBJ1-5; tentative D call: TRBD1 (5 bases). V shed 6 bases and J shed 0 bases, with 21 bases lying between them. The CDR3 spans 18 residues. Germline V gene sequence: CDR1 MRHNA, CDR2 SNTAGT. As DNA, the CDR3 is TGTGCCAGCAGCACCGCCCGTTCGGGGCCCGGTAGCAATCAGCCCCAGCATTTT. This encodes CASSTARSGPGSNQPQHF.

The rearrangement joins TRBV19 to TRBJ1-5; D is ambiguous. V shed 3 bases and J shed 6 bases, with 6 bases lying between them. CDR1 LNHDA and CDR2 SQIVND come from the germline V gene (reference sequence). This CDR3 spans 12 amino acids. This CDR3 reads CASSISLQPQHF. In DNA, the CDR3 is TGTGCCAGTAGTATTTCCCTTCAGCCCCAGCATTTT.

This sequence joins TRBV21-1 and TRBJ2-1. TRBV21-1 constitutes a pseudogene. CDR3 length: 15 amino acids. CDR3 loop: CATDLPPLVSYEQFF. Written as DNA, the CDR3 is TGTGCCACCGACCTACCCCCGTTGGTATCGTATGAGCAGTTCTTC.

The DNA for the CDR3 is TGTGCCAGCAGCCCACTACTAGGCTACGAGCAGTACTTC. Its protein is CASSPLLGYEQYF. The chain couples TRBV7-2 to TRBJ2-7; TRBD2 is a possible D gene (5 bases). Trimming left V 5 bases short and J 3 bases short, with 11 bases between. The CDR3 contains 13 residues. CDR1 and CDR2 from the germline V gene are SGHTA and FQGNSA.

This clone showed up just once. The chain joins TRBV7-3 to TRBJ2-1; maybe TRBD2 (7 bases). CDR3 length equals 17 residues. Germline CDR1 and CDR2: SGHTA and FQGTGA. The germline V and J ends were trimmed by 5 bases and 6 bases, with 23 bases remaining between them. The DNA of the CDR3 is TGTGCCAGCAGCCCATCCGGGGGCGGGAGAGTAATCAATGAGCAGTTCTTC. Protein: CASSPSGGGRVINEQFF.

The V call is TRBV30, the J call TRBJ1-5, with D perhaps TRBD1 (6 bases). V was shortened by 3 bases and J by 2 bases, with 11 bases between the two germline ends. CDR3 size: 14 residues. Germline CDR1 is GTSNPN and CDR2 is SVGIG (reference sequence). The CDR3 loop is CAWSGDMGNQPQHF. In nucleotides, the CDR3 is TGTGCCTGGAGCGGGGACATGGGCAATCAGCCCCAGCATTTT.

The chain recombines TRBV5-4 with TRBJ2-7, with TRBD2 matching 8 bases. The CDR3 has 16 residues. Germline V gene sequence: CDR1 SGHNT, CDR2 YYREEE (reference sequence). Trimming at V came to 6 bases and at J to 1 base, leaving 12 bases not matched to a gene. The CDR3 bases are TGTGCCAGCACCCCCGGGACTAGGAAAGTGTCCTACGAGCAGTACTTC. Translating gives CASTPGTRKVSYEQYF.

This chain connects TRBV6-4 to TRBJ1-5; possibly TRBD1 for D (5 bases). The CDR3 consists of 15 residues. CDR1 MRHNA and CDR2 SNTAGT come from the germline V gene. Trimming cost V 3 bases and J 6 bases, with 15 bases left between them. The CDR3 DNA is TGTGCCAGCAGTGAGTCAGGGACGCGGGGTCAGCCCCAGCATTTT. Encoded protein: CASSESGTRGQPQHF.

The chain combines TRBV4-3 with TRBJ1-6; 7 bases are a match to TRBD1. The CDR3 totals 17 residues. Per the germline V gene, CDR1 is LGHNA and CDR2 is YSLEER. V trimming: 4 bases; J trimming: 0 bases; junction bases outside the gene matches: 6. CDR3 region: CASSRVRDSSYNSPLHF. As DNA, the CDR3 is TGCGCCAGCAGCCGCGTCCGGGACAGCTCCTATAATTCACCCCTCCACTTT.

The chain has TRBV4-1 and TRBJ2-7; 10 bases are shared with TRBD1. Germline assignment: CDR1 MGHRA and CDR2 YSYEKL. The CDR3 has 16 residues. V lost 0 bases, J lost 7 bases, and 9 bases stayed unmatched. The CDR3, as DNA: TGCGCCAGCAGCCAAGATGTACGACAGGGGGCGGGGGAGCAGTACTTC. Encoded protein: CASSQDVRQGAGEQYF.

This chain connects TRBV19 to TRBJ1-2, with 7 nucleotides matching TRBD1. The CDR3 contains 17 residues. Per the germline V gene, CDR1 is LNHDA and CDR2 is SQIVND (reference sequence). V shed 7 bases, J shed 0 bases, and the junction held 14 bases outside the gene matches. DNA for the CDR3: TGTGCCAGTAACCTGATAGGACAGGCAAAAGCTAACTATGGCTACACCTTC. Encoded protein: CASNLIGQAKANYGYTF.

With regard to this clone: A junction boundary mismatches the germline segment, possibly from a read error. The chain recombines TRBV7-2 with TRBJ2-1; 7 bases agree with TRBD2. CDR3 length equals 15 residues. Germline assignment: CDR1 SGHTA and CDR2 FQGNSA. DNA for the CDR3: TGTGCCAGCAGCCTAGCGGCGAGCTCCTACAATGAGCAGTTCTTC. Its translation is CASSLAASSYNEQFF.

J is TRBJ2-3 and V is TRBV7-6; 11 nucleotides match TRBD2. Germline V lookup: CDR1 SGHVS, CDR2 FNYEAQ. CDR3 length equals 16 residues. The trim removed 5 bases at V and 2 bases at J, leaving 6 bases unmatched. The CDR3, as DNA: TGTGCCAGCAGCACCGGACTAGCGGGCCCCACAGATACGCAGTATTTT. Protein product: CASSTGLAGPTDTQYF. Full variable domain (remainder filled in from reference TRBV7-6 and TRBJ2-3): GAGVSQSPRYKVTKRGQDVALRCDPISGHVSLYWYRQALGQGPEFLTYFNYEAQQDKSGLPNDRFSAERPEGSISTLTIQRTEQRDSAMYRCASSTGLAGPTDTQYFGPGTRLTVL.

The chain uses TRBV5-1 and TRBJ2-1; 8 bases map to TRBD1. Trimming at V came to 2 bases and at J to 5 bases, leaving 6 bases not matched to a gene. This CDR3 region has 15 residues. Germline V gene data show CDR1 as SGHRS and CDR2 as YFSETQ. In DNA form, the CDR3 reads TGCGCCAGCAGCTTCTGGACAGGGACGGACAATGAGCAGTTCTTC. It specifies CASSFWTGTDNEQFF.